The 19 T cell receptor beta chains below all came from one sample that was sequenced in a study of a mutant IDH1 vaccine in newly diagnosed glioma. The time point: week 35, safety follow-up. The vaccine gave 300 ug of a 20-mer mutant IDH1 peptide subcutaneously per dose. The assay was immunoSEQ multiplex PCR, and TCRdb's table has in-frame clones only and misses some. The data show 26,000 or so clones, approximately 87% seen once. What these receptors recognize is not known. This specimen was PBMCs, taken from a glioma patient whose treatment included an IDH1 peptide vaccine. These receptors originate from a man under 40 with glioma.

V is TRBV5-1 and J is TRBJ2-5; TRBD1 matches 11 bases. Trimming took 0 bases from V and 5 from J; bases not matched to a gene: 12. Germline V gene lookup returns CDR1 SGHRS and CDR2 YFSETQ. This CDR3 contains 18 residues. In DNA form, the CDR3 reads TGCGCCAGCAGCTTGGCCGGGACAGGGGGAATTGGATGGGAGACCCAGTACTTC. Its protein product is CASSLAGTGGIGWETQYF.

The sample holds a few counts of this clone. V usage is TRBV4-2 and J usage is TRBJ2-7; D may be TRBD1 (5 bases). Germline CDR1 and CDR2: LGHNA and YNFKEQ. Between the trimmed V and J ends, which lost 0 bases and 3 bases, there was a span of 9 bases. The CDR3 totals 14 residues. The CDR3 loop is CASSQEWGGYEQYF. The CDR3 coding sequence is TGTGCCAGCAGCCAAGAGTGGGGCGGCTACGAGCAGTACTTC.

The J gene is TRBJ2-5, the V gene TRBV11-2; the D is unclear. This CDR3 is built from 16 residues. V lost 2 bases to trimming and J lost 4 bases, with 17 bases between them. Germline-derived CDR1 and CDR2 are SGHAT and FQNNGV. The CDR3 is CASSLLATMEGETQYF. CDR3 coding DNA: TGTGCCAGCAGCTTACTTGCGACGATGGAAGGAGAGACCCAGTACTTC.

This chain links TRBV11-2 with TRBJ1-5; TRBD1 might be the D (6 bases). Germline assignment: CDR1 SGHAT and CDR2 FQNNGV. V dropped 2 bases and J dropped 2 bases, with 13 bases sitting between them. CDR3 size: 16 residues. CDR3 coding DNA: TGTGCCAGCAGCTTACAGGGGTTTGAAGGCAATCAGCCCCAGCATTTT. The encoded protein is CASSLQGFEGNQPQHF.

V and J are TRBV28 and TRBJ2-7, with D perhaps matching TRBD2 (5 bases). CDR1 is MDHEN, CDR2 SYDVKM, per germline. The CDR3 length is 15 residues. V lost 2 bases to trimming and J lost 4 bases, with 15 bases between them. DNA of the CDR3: TGTGCCAGCAGTTTAAAGGCCACCGGGGTATACGAGCAGTACTTC. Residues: CASSLKATGVYEQYF. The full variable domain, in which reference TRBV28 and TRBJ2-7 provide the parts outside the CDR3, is DVKVTQSSRYLVKRTGEKVFLECVQDMDHENMFWYRQDPGLGLRLIYFSYDVKMKEKGDIPEGYSVSREKKERFSLILESASTNQTSMYLCASSLKATGVYEQYFGPGTRLTVT.

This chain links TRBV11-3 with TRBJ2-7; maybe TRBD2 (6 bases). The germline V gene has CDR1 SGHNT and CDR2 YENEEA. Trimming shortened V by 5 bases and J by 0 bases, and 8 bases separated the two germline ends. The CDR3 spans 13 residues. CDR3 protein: CASSRGASYEQYF. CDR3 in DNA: TGTGCCAGCAGCCGCGGGGCCTCCTACGAGCAGTACTTC.

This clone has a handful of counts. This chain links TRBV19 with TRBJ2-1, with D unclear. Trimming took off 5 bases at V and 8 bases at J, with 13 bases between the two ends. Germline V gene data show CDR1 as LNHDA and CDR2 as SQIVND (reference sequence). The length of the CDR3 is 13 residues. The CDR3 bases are TGTGCCAGTAGTCCCCGGCGATCTGATGAGCAGTTCTTC. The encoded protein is CASSPRRSDEQFF. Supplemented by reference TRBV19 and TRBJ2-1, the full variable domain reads DGGITQSPKYLFRKEGQNVTLSCEQNLNHDAMYWYRQDPGQGLRLIYYSQIVNDFQKGDIAEGYSVSREKKESFPLTVTSAQKNPTAFYLCASSPRRSDEQFFGPGTRLTVL.

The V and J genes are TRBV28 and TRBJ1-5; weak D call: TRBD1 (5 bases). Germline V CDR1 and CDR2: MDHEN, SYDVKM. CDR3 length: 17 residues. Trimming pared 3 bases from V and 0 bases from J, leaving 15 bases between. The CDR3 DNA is TGTGCCAGCAGTTTGTTCAGGGAAGGCTATAGCAATCAGCCCCAGCATTTT. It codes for CASSLFREGYSNQPQHF.

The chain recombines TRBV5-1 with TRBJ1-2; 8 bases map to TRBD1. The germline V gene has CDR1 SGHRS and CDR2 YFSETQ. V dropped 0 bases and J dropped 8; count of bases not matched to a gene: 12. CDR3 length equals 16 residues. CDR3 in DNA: TGCGCCAGCAGCTTGGCAGGGGGCACATCTATCTGGGGCTACACCTTC. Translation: CASSLAGGTSIWGYTF.

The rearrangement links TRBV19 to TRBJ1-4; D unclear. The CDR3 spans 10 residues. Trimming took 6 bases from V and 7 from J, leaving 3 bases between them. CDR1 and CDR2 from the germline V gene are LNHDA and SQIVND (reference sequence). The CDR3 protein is CASRSEKLFF. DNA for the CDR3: TGTGCCAGTAGGAGTGAAAAACTGTTTTTT.

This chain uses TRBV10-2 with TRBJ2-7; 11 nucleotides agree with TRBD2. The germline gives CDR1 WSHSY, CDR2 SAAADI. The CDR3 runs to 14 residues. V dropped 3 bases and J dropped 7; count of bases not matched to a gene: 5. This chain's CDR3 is CASSELAGAGEQYF. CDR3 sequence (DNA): TGCGCCAGCAGTGAACTAGCGGGGGCGGGAGAGCAGTACTTC.

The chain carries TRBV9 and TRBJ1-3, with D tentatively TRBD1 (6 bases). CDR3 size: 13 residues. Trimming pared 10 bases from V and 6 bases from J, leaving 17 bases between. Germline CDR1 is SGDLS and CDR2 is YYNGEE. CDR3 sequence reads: CASGAGDANTIYF. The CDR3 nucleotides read TGTGCCTCGGGGGCAGGGGACGCAAACACCATATATTTT.

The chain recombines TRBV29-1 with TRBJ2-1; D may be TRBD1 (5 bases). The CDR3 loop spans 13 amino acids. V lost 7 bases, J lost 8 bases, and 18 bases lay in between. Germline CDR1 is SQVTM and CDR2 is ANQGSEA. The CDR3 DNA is TGCAGCGGTTCCATACCAGGGCTCGATGAGCAGTTCTTC. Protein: CSGSIPGLDEQFF.

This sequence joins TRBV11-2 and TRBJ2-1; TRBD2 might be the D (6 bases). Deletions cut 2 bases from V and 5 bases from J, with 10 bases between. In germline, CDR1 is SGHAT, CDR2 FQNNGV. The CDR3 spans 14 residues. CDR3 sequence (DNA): TGTGCCAGCAGCTTATCGGGAGCCGACAATGAGCAGTTCTTC. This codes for CASSLSGADNEQFF.

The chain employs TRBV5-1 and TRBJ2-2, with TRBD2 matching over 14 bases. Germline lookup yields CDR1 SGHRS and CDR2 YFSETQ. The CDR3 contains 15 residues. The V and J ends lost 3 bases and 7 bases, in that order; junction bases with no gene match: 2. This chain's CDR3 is CASSSGLAGVGELFF. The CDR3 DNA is TGCGCCAGCAGCTCGGGACTAGCGGGAGTCGGGGAGCTGTTTTTT.

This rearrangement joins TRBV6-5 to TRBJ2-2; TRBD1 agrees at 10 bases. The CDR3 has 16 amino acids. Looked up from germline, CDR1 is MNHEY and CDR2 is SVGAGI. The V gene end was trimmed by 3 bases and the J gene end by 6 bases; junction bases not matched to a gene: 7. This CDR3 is CASSYRGQGRAGELFF. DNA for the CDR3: TGTGCCAGCAGTTATCGGGGACAGGGGCGCGCCGGGGAGCTGTTTTTT.

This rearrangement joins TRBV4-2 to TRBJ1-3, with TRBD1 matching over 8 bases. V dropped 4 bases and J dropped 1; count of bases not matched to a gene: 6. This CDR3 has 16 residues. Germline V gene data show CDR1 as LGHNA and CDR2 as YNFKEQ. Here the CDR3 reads CASSLVTGGSGNTIYF. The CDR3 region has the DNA TGTGCCAGCAGCCTCGTTACAGGGGGTTCTGGAAACACCATATATTTT.

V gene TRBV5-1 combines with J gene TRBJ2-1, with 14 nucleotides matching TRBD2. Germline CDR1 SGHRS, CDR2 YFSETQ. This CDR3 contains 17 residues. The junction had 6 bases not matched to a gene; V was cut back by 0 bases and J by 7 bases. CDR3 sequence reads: CASSLGLGTSGGNEQFF. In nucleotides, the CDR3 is TGCGCCAGCAGCTTGGGCCTAGGGACTAGCGGGGGTAATGAGCAGTTCTTC.

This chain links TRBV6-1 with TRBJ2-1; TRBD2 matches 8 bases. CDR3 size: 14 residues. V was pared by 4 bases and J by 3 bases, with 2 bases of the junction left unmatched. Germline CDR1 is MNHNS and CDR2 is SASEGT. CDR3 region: CASSVSGNYNEQFF. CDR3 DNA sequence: TGTGCCAGCAGTGTTAGCGGGAACTACAATGAGCAGTTCTTC.